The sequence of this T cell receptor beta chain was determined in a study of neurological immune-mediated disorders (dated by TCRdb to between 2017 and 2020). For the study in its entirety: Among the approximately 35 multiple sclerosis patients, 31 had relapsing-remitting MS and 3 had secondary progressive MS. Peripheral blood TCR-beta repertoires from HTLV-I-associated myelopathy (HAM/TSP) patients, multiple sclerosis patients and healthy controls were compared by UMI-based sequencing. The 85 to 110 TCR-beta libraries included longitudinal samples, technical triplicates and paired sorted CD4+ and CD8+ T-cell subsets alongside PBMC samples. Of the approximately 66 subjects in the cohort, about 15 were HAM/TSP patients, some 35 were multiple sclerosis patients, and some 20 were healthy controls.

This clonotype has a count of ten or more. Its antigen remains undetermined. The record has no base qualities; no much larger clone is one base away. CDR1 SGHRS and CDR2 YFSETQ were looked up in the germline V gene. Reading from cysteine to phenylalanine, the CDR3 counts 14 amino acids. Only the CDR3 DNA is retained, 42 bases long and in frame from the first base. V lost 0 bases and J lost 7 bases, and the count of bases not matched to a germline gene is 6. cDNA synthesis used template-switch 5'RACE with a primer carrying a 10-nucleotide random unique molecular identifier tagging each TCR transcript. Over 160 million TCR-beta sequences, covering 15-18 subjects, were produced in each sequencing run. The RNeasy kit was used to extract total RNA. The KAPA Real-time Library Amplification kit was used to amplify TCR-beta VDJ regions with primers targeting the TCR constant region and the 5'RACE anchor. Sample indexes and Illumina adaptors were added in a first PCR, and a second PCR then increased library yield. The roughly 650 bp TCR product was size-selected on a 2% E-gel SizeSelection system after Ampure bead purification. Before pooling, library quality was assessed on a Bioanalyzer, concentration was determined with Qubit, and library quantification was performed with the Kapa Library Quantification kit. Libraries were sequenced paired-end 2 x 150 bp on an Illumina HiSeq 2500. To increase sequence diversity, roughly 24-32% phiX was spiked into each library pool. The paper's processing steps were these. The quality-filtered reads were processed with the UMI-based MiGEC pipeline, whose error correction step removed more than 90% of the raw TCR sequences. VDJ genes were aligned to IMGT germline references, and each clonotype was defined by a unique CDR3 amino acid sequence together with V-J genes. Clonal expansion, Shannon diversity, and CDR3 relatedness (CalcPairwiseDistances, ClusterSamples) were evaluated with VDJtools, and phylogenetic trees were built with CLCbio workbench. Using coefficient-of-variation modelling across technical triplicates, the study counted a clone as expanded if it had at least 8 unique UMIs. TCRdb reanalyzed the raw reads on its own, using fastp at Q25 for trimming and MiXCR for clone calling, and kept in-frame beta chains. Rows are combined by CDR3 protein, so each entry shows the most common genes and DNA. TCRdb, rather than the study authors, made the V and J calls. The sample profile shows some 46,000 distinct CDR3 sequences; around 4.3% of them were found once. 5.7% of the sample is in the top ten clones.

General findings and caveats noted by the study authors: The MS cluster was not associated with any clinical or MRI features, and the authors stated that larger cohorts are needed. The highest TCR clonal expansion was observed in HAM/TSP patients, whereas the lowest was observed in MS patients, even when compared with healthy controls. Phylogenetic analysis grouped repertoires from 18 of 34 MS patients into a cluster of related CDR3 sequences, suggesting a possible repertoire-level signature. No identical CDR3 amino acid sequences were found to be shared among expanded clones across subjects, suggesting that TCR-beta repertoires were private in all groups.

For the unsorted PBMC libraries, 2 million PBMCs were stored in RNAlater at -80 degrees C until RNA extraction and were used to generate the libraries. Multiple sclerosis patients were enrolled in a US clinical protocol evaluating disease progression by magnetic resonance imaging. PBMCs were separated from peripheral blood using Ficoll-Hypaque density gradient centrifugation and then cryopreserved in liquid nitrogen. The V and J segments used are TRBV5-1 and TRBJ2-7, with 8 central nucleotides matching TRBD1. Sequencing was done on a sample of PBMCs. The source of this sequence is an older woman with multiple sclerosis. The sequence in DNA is TGCGCCAGCAGCTTGGGCCCAGGGGGCATGGAGCAGTACTTC. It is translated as CASSLGPGGMEQYF.